This record concerns one T cell receptor beta chain sequence. Clones were sequenced by immunoSEQ multiplex PCR, and TCRdb holds only the in-frame ones, with some missing. The repertoire holds about 380,000 clones, with just under 95% as singletons. The record originates from a study of shared T cell receptors in the human thymus. Germline-derived CDR1 and CDR2 are SGHDN and FVKESK. V shed 1 base and J 3 bases; nucleotides not matched to a gene: 3. CDR3 size: 16 residues. The sequencing input was thymocytes. The chain couples TRBV14 to TRBJ2-1, with 10 bases matching TRBD2. This clonotype was obtained from a human donor. Here the CDR3 reads CASSQATSGFYNEQFF. CDR3 in DNA: TGTGCCAGCAGCCAAGCGACTAGCGGGTTCTACAATGAGCAGTTCTTC.